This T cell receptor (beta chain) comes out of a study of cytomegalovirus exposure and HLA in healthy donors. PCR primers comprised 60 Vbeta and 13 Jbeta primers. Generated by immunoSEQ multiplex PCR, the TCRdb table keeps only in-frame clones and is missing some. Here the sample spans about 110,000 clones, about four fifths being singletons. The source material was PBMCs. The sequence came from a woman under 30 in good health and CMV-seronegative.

CDR3 in DNA: TGTGCCAGCTCACCCGACAGGGGGTTCAATCAGCCCCAGCATTTT. This gives the protein CASSPDRGFNQPQHF. This sequence joins TRBV18 and TRBJ1-5, with 9 bases that match TRBD1. The V segment lost 3 bases and the J segment 3 bases; nucleotides outside the gene matches: 3. The CDR3 has 15 residues. Germline V gene data show CDR1 as KGHSH and CDR2 as LQKENI.